These 10 T cell receptor beta chains were sequenced from one sample in a study of T cells expressing NK-cell markers. From the 5' RACE reads, TCRdb lists one entry per CDR3 protein and no DNA. The sample table includes approximately 150,000 distinct CDR3 sequences. The sample comprised blood T cells: a sorted CD56 or NKG2C T cell subset, CD4+ or CD8+ T cells, or bulk PBMC T cells (not recorded which). These receptors all come from a man aged 18 to 29 in good health.

The rearrangement joins TRBV11-3 to TRBJ2-5; TCRdb's D call, TRBD2, is unchecked because there is no DNA. This CDR3 comprises 13 residues. Germline lookup yields CDR1 SGHNT and CDR2 YENEEA. This CDR3 is CASSGTMEETQYF.

The chain is built from TRBV7-9 and TRBJ2-3; TCRdb reports TRBD2, a call that lacks DNA to check it against. The CDR3 length is 16 residues. The germline CDR1 and CDR2 sequences are SEHNR and FQNEAQ (reference sequence). CDR3 in amino acids: CASSSPRGLYTDTQYF. The full variable domain, with the rest looked up from reference TRBV7-9 and TRBJ2-3, is DTGVSQNPRHKITKRGQNVTFRCDPISEHNRLYWYRQTLGQGPEFLTYFQNEAQLEKSRLLSDRFSAERPKGSFSTLEIQRTEQGDSAMYLCASSSPRGLYTDTQYFGPGTRLTVL.

J is TRBJ2-5 and V is TRBV12-3 or TRBV12-4; the D gene TCRdb calls, TRBD1, cannot be checked with no DNA. The length of the CDR3 is 16 residues. CDR3: CASSLVTNRVGETQYF.

The chain couples TRBV3-1 to TRBJ2-1; TCRdb designates TRBD2, a call that cannot be tested without DNA. Germline values: CDR1 LGHDT, CDR2 YNNKEL (reference sequence). CDR3 length: 13 amino acids. CDR3 region: CASSPRTSGEQFF.

The chain recombines TRBV20-1 with TRBJ2-5; TCRdb's assignment of TRBD2 cannot be checked, as there is no DNA. Germline-derived CDR1 and CDR2 are DFQATT and SNEGSKA (reference sequence). The CDR3 is 17 residues long. CDR3 loop: CSAYHGLTSLVMETQYF.

J is TRBJ2-3 and V is TRBV6-1; TCRdb selects TRBD1, and the lack of DNA leaves this call unchecked. The CDR3 totals 13 residues. CDR1 and CDR2 (germline): MNHNS, SASEGT. The CDR3 loop reads CATGQGGTDTQYF.

The gene calls are TRBV5-1 and TRBJ2-5; the D call from TCRdb, TRBD1, cannot be confirmed without DNA. Per the germline V gene, CDR1 is SGHRS and CDR2 is YFSETQ. The CDR3 is made up of 14 amino acids. CDR3 amino acids: CASSLNRAEETQYF.

The rearrangement uses TRBV29-1 and TRBJ2-7; TCRdb's D call, TRBD1, is unchecked because there is no DNA. Germline assignment: CDR1 SQVTM and CDR2 ANQGSEA. CDR3 length equals 14 residues. CDR3 sequence: CSVVWRDLSYEQYF.

The rearrangement joins TRBV5-6 to TRBJ2-6. This CDR3 spans 15 amino acids. Germline-derived CDR1 and CDR2 are SGHDT and YYEEEE. The CDR3 sequence is CASSVDRWGANVLTF. Together with reference TRBV5-6 and TRBJ2-6, the CDR3 gives the full variable domain: DAGVTQSPTHLIKTRGQQVTLRCSPKSGHDTVSWYQQALGQGPQFIFQYYEEEERQRGNFPDRFSGHQFPNYSSELNVNALLLGDSALYLCASSVDRWGANVLTFGAGSRLTVL.

V usage is TRBV4-3 and J usage is TRBJ2-7; TCRdb picks TRBD1, but there is no DNA to check that call. The CDR3 has 15 residues. Germline V gene data show CDR1 as LGHNA and CDR2 as YSLEER. The CDR3 is CASSQEAGDGYEQYF.